These 28 T cell receptor beta chains originate from one sample sequenced in a study of shared clonotypes between healthy human individuals. Generated by immunoSEQ multiplex PCR, the TCRdb table keeps only in-frame clones and is missing some. The data contain 2 million to 3 million clones, 90% to 95% of them singletons. The source material was naive CD4+ T cells from PBMCs. This sample's subset: CD45RA+ positively selected. These receptors all come from a man between 18 and 35 years old in good health. Some clones in this sample may be carry-over from other donors' samples.

The J gene is TRBJ2-2, the V gene TRBV6-5; D gene uncertain. The germline CDR1 and CDR2 sequences are MNHEY and SVGAGI. The CDR3 length is 15 residues. Trimming shortened V by 6 bases and J by 3 bases, and 14 bases separated the two germline ends. The CDR3 sequence: CASRRHGSDTGELFF. The CDR3 DNA reads as TGTGCCAGCAGACGACACGGTTCGGACACCGGGGAGCTGTTTTTT.

As to this clone: Within the sample, other DNA sequences also encode this same CDR3. The rearrangement uses TRBV19 and TRBJ1-2; tentative D call: TRBD1 (5 bases). The CDR3 runs to 13 residues. With 1 base removed from V and 4 bases from J, the gap between germline ends came to 7 bases. Germline-derived CDR1 and CDR2 are LNHDA and SQIVND (reference sequence). The CDR3 sequence: CASSIGQSYGYTF. CDR3 sequence (DNA): TGTGCCAGTAGTATAGGACAGTCCTATGGCTACACCTTC.

A remark on this clone: This CDR3 is also generated by other DNA sequences in the sample. The chain uses TRBV2 and TRBJ1-1, with D possibly matching TRBD1 (6 bases). The CDR3 runs 14 residues. Deletions cut 3 bases from V and 1 base from J, with 9 bases between. Germline-derived CDR1 and CDR2 are SNHLY and FYNNEI. The CDR3 loop is CASSDQGPNTEAFF. Here the CDR3 DNA reads TGTGCCAGCAGTGATCAGGGGCCGAACACTGAAGCTTTCTTT.

About this clone itself: Other nucleotide sequences in the sample specify the same CDR3. This chain links TRBV5-1 with TRBJ2-1, with 7 bases identical to TRBD1. The CDR3 has 15 residues. The germline gives CDR1 SGHRS, CDR2 YFSETQ. The J segment lost 1 base and the V segment lost 4 bases, leaving 5 bases of the junction unmatched. This CDR3 reads CASSLRQGSYNEQFF. CDR3 sequence (DNA): TGCGCCAGCAGCCTGAGACAGGGTTCCTACAATGAGCAGTTCTTC.

CDR3 protein: CASSQDGAGPFELFF. The CDR3, as DNA: TGTGCCAGCAGCCAAGACGGTGCAGGGCCGTTCGAACTGTTTTTT. The chain couples TRBV14 to TRBJ1-4; a possible D gene is TRBD1 (5 bases). Per germline, CDR1 SGHDN and CDR2 FVKESK. The CDR3 has 15 residues. The germline V and J ends were trimmed by 0 bases and 12 bases, with 17 bases remaining between them.

The chain carries TRBV28 and TRBJ1-5, with no clear D. This CDR3 has 14 amino acids. Trimming took 8 bases from V and 2 from J, leaving 13 bases between them. CDR1 is MDHEN, CDR2 SYDVKM, per germline. CDR3 coding DNA: TGTGCCAGCGGATTCCAGCTCGGCAATCAGCCCCAGCATTTT. Translated: CASGFQLGNQPQHF.

On this clone itself: Other DNA sequences in the sample encode the same CDR3. The V and J genes are TRBV29-1 and TRBJ2-5; D may match TRBD1 or TRBD2 (5 bases each). There are 12 residues in the CDR3. The germline gives CDR1 SQVTM, CDR2 ANQGSEA. Trimming took 6 bases from V and 5 from J, leaving 13 bases between them. Here the CDR3 DNA reads TGCAGCGTGGGGCGGGTCGGGGAGACCCAGTACTTC. It translates to CSVGRVGETQYF.

The chain has TRBV10-3 and TRBJ2-1; D may correspond to TRBD1 or TRBD2 (5 bases each). Looked up from germline, CDR1 is ENHRY and CDR2 is SYGVKD. The CDR3 is 18 residues long. Trimming stripped 1 base from V and 7 bases from J, with 23 bases between. The CDR3: CAISEWGWVTSPTNEQFF. The DNA for the CDR3 is TGTGCCATCAGTGAGTGGGGGTGGGTCACATCCCCTACTAATGAGCAGTTCTTC.

Remarks on this clone: Other DNA sequences from this sample encode an identical CDR3 as well. V is TRBV11-2 and J is TRBJ2-7; either TRBD1 or TRBD2 may supply D (5 bases each). Germline V gene sequence: CDR1 SGHAT, CDR2 FQNNGV. This CDR3 spans 12 amino acids. V gave up 5 bases and J gave up 6 bases, with 11 bases separating them. This chain's CDR3 is CASSLPGGEQYF. As DNA, the CDR3 is TGTGCCAGCAGCCTACCTGGGGGCGAGCAGTACTTC.

The chain links TRBV6-1 to TRBJ2-7; tentatively, D is TRBD1 (7 bases). This CDR3 is 17 amino acids long. CDR1 is MNHNS and CDR2 is SASEGT in the germline V gene. Trimming took off 4 bases at V and 3 bases at J, with 22 bases between the two ends. Here the CDR3 DNA reads TGTGCCAGCAGTGCTAGGCAGGGGGGAGGAGAAAACTACGAGCAGTACTTC. Its translation: CASSARQGGGENYEQYF.

V gene TRBV7-3 combines with J gene TRBJ2-1; a weak D match, TRBD2 (6 bases). The CDR3 totals 13 residues. Germline CDR1 is SGHTA and CDR2 is FQGTGA. With 3 bases removed from V and 10 bases from J, the gap between germline ends came to 13 bases. CDR3 protein: CASSLSGAREQFF. The CDR3 region has the DNA TGTGCCAGCAGCTTGTCGGGAGCGAGGGAGCAGTTCTTC.

This rearrangement joins TRBV7-3 to TRBJ1-1; TRBD1 is a possible D gene (6 bases). Trimming cost V 1 base and J 0 bases, with 9 bases left between them. Germline loops: CDR1 SGHTA, CDR2 FQGTGA. This CDR3 region has 15 residues. CDR3 in DNA: TGTGCCAGCAGCTTAAGGGGGGCCCTGAACACTGAAGCTTTCTTT. Translation gives CASSLRGALNTEAFF.

The genes are TRBV7-2 and TRBJ1-2; D may be TRBD1 (5 bases). V was cut by 5 bases and J by 2 bases, with 12 bases left in between. Germline CDR1 SGHTA, CDR2 FQGNSA. This CDR3 region has 14 residues. For the CDR3, the DNA is TGTGCCAGCAGCCCCGAGGGACTGAACTATGGCTACACCTTC. It codes for CASSPEGLNYGYTF.

This clone was counted a single time. J is TRBJ1-5 and V is TRBV28, with TRBD1 matching 7 bases. J lost 0 bases, V lost 6 bases, and 5 bases had no gene match. Germline V gene sequence: CDR1 MDHEN, CDR2 SYDVKM. The CDR3 extends over 15 amino acids. The CDR3 loop is CASRQQGYSNQPQHF. The CDR3 DNA reads as TGTGCCAGCAGACAACAGGGGTATAGCAATCAGCCCCAGCATTTT.

V gene TRBV7-9 combines with J gene TRBJ2-2, with TRBD2 matching over 7 bases. With 4 bases clipped from V and 1 base from J, the junction kept 0 bases outside the gene matches. CDR3 length: 14 residues. Germline CDR1 SEHNR, CDR2 FQNEAQ (reference sequence). The CDR3 loop is CASSSSGNTGELFF. In DNA, the CDR3 is TGTGCCAGCAGCTCTAGCGGGAACACCGGGGAGCTGTTTTTT.

This clone was detected only once. The rearrangement links TRBV19 to TRBJ2-7; TRBD1 is a possible D gene (6 bases). Trimming took 6 bases from V and 6 from J, leaving 18 bases between them. Germline-derived CDR1 and CDR2 are LNHDA and SQIVND (reference sequence). This CDR3 region has 14 residues. In nucleotides, the CDR3 is TGTGCCAGTAGGGAACAGGGATACGCGGGCGAGCAGTACTTC. It codes for CASREQGYAGEQYF.

This clone was picked up one time. The rearrangement uses TRBV28 and TRBJ2-7; D may be TRBD1 (6 bases). The CDR3 runs 15 residues. Germline CDR1 is MDHEN and CDR2 is SYDVKM. V lost 3 bases to trimming and J lost 2 bases, with 14 bases between them. CDR3 region: CASSFGQGFTYEQYF. CDR3 sequence (DNA): TGTGCCAGCAGTTTTGGGCAGGGGTTTACCTACGAGCAGTACTTC.

The V call is TRBV2, the J call TRBJ1-5; D unresolved. This CDR3 is built from 15 residues. Germline CDR1 SNHLY, CDR2 FYNNEI. Trimming took 6 bases from V and 4 from J, leaving 16 bases between them. The CDR3 protein is CASRVNTQRNQPQHF. The CDR3, as DNA: TGTGCCAGCAGGGTAAATACGCAAAGGAATCAGCCCCAGCATTTT.

CDR3 region: CASSGTGNEKLFF. CDR3 nucleotides: TGTGCCAGTAGCGGGACCGGGAATGAAAAACTGTTTTTT. J is TRBJ1-4 and V is TRBV19; D is possibly TRBD1 (5 bases). This CDR3 has 13 amino acids. Between the trimmed V and J ends, which lost 6 bases and 5 bases, there was a span of 10 bases. CDR1 is LNHDA and CDR2 is SQIVND in the germline V gene (reference sequence).

This clone was counted a single time. This chain links TRBV18 with TRBJ2-5; 7 bases fit TRBD1. V lost 3 bases and J lost 5; bases outside the gene matches: 6. This CDR3 contains 14 residues. Germline values: CDR1 KGHSH, CDR2 LQKENI. CDR3 in DNA: TGTGCCAGCTCACCTCGACAGGGCACGGAGACCCAGTACTTC. This codes for CASSPRQGTETQYF.

V gene TRBV6-4 combines with J gene TRBJ1-5, with 8 bases that match TRBD1. J lost 0 bases, V lost 7 bases, and 11 bases had no gene match. The germline CDR1 and CDR2 sequences are MRHNA and SNTAGT. The CDR3 is made up of 17 amino acids. CDR3 protein: CASIPDRAPYSNQPQHF. The CDR3 region has the DNA TGTGCCAGCATTCCGGACAGGGCGCCCTATAGCAATCAGCCCCAGCATTTT.

V is TRBV5-1 and J is TRBJ2-1, with D perhaps matching TRBD1 or TRBD2 (5 bases each). With 3 bases removed from V and 8 bases from J, the gap between germline ends came to 18 bases. This CDR3 has 15 residues. The germline CDR1 and CDR2 sequences are SGHRS and YFSETQ. In nucleotides, the CDR3 is TGCGCCAGCAGCTCTGAGGTGTGGGGGTCCCATGAGCAGTTCTTC. Protein: CASSSEVWGSHEQFF.

There are a few counts of this clone. The chain is built from TRBV28 and TRBJ1-1; no reliable D call. The V gene lost 6 bases and the J gene lost 0 bases, with 17 bases spanning the gap. The CDR3 contains 16 residues. CDR1 and CDR2 from the germline V gene are MDHEN and SYDVKM. CDR3 loop: CASSLWVANMNTEAFF. The CDR3, as DNA: TGTGCCAGCAGCCTTTGGGTCGCGAATATGAACACTGAAGCTTTCTTT. Based on the CDR3 plus reference TRBV28 and TRBJ1-1, the full variable domain is DVKVTQSSRYLVKRTGEKVFLECVQDMDHENMFWYRQDPGLGLRLIYFSYDVKMKEKGDIPEGYSVSREKKERFSLILESASTNQTSMYLCASSLWVANMNTEAFFGQGTRLTVV.

This clone came up once. V gene TRBV19 combines with J gene TRBJ2-1; weak D call: TRBD2 (6 bases). Germline V gene lookup returns CDR1 LNHDA and CDR2 SQIVND (reference sequence). V lost 8 bases to trimming and J lost 0 bases, with 11 bases between them. The CDR3 spans 14 residues. CDR3: CASGGTYSYNEQFF. The CDR3 DNA reads TGTGCCAGTGGGGGGACTTACTCCTACAATGAGCAGTTCTTC.

This chain connects TRBV7-2 to TRBJ1-2; D perhaps matches TRBD1 (5 bases). V was shortened by 2 bases and J by 4 bases, with 11 bases between the two germline ends. Per the germline V gene, CDR1 is SGHTA and CDR2 is FQGNSA. CDR3 length: 14 residues. In DNA form, the CDR3 reads TGTGCCAGCAGCTTAAACGGGGCCGGCTATGGCTACACCTTC. Protein product: CASSLNGAGYGYTF.

The chain is built from TRBV27 and TRBJ1-2; unclear D gene. Deletions cut 3 bases from V and 6 bases from J, with 11 bases between. In germline, CDR1 is MNHEY, CDR2 SMNVEV (reference sequence). The length of the CDR3 is 13 residues. CDR3 protein: CASSLGLQHGYTF. The DNA for the CDR3 is TGTGCCAGCAGTTTGGGTTTACAACATGGCTACACCTTC.

This rearrangement joins TRBV7-9 to TRBJ2-1; 11 bases align to TRBD1. There are 15 residues in the CDR3. Trimming at V came to 4 bases and at J to 9 bases, leaving 8 bases not matched to a gene. Germline V CDR1 and CDR2: SEHNR, FQNEAQ (reference sequence). In nucleotides, the CDR3 is TGTGCCAGCAGCTCGAGGACAGGGGGCATTAGTGAGCAGTTCTTC. Its translation is CASSSRTGGISEQFF.

The CDR3 region is CASRVLHVNYGYTF. The CDR3, as DNA: TGTGCCAGCAGAGTCTTACACGTTAACTATGGCTACACCTTC. This chain uses TRBV2 with TRBJ1-2; D not resolved. Germline V gives CDR1 SNHLY, CDR2 FYNNEI. The CDR3 spans 14 residues. V lost 6 bases, J lost 1 base, and 12 bases lay in between.